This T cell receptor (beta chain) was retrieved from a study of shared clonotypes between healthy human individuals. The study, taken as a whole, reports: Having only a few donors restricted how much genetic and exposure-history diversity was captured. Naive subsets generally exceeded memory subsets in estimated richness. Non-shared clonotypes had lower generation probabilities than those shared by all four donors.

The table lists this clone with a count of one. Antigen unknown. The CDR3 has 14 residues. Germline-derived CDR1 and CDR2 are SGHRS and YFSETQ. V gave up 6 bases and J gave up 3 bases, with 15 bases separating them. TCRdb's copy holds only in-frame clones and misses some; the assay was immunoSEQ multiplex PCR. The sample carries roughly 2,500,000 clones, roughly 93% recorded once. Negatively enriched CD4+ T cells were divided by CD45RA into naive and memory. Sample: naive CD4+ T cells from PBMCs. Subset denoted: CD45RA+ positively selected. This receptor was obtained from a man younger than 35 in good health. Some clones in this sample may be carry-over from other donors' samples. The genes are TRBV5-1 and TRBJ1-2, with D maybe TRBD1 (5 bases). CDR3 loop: CASNEWGGDYGYTF. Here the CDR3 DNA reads TGCGCCAGCAATGAATGGGGCGGGGACTATGGCTACACCTTC.